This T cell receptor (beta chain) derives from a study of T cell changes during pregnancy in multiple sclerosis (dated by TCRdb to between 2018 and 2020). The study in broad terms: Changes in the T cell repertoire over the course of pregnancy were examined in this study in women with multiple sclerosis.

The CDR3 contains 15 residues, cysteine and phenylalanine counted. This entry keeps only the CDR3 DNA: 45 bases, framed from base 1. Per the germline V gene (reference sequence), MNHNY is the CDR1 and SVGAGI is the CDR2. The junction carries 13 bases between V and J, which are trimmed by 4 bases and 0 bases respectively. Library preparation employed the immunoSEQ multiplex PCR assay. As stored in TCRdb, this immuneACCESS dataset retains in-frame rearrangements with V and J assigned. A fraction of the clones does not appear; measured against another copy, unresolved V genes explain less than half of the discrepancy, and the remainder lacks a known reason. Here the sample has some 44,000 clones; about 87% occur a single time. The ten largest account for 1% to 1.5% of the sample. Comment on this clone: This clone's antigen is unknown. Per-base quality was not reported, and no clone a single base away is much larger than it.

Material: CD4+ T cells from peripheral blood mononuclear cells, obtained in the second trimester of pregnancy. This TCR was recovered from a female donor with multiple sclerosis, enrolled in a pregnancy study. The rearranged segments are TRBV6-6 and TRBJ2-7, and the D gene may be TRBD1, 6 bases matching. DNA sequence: TGTGCCAGCAGTTTACAGGGTAAAACCTCCTACGAGCAGTACTTC. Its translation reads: CASSLQGKTSYEQYF.